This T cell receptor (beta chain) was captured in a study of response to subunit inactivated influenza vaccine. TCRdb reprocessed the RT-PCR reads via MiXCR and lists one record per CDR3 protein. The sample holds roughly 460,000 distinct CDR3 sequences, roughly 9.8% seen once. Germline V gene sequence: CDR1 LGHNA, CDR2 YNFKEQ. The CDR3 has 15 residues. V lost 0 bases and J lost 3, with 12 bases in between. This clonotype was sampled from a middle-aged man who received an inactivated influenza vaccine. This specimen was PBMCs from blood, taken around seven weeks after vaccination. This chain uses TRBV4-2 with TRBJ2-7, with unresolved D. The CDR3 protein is CASSQDPPPGYEQYF. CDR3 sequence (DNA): TGTGCCAGCAGCCAAGACCCTCCACCGGGCTACGAGCAGTACTTC.